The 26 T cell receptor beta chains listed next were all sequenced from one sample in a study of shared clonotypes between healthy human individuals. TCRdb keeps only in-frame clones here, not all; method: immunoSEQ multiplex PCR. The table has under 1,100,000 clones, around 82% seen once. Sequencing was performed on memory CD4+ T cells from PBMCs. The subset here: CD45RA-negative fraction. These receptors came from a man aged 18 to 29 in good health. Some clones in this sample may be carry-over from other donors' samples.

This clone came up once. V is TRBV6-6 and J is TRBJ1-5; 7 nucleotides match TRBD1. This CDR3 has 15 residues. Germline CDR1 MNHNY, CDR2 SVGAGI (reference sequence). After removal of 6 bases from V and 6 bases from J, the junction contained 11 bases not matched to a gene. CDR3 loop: CASRSTGESRQPQHF. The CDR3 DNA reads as TGTGCCAGCAGGTCAACAGGGGAAAGTCGTCAGCCCCAGCATTTT.

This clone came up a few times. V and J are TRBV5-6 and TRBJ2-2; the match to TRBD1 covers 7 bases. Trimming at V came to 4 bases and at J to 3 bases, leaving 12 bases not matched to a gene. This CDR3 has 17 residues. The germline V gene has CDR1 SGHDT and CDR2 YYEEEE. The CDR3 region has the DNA TGTGCCAGCAGCCCGAGGATCTCAGGACAGGACACCGGGGAGCTGTTTTTT. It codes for CASSPRISGQDTGELFF.

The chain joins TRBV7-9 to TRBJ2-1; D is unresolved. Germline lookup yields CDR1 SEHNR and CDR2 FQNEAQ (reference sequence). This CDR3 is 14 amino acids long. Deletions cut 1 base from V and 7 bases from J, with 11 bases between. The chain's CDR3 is CASSLVGALNEQFF. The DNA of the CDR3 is TGTGCCAGCAGCTTAGTTGGTGCGCTAAATGAGCAGTTCTTC. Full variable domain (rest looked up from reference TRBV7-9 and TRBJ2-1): DTGVSQNPRHKITKRGQNVTFRCDPISEHNRLYWYRQTLGQGPEFLTYFQNEAQLEKSRLLSDRFSAERPKGSFSTLEIQRTEQGDSAMYLCASSLVGALNEQFFGPGTRLTVL.

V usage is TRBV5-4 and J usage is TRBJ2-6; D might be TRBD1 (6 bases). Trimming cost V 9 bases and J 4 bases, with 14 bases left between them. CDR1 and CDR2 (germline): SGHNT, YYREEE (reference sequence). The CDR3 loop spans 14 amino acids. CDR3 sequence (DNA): TGTGCCACCCAAGGACAGCCCGGGGCCAACGTCCTGACTTTC. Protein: CATQGQPGANVLTF. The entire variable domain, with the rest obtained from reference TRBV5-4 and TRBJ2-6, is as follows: ETGVTQSPTHLIKTRGQQVTLRCSSQSGHNTVSWYQQALGQGPQFIFQYYREEENGRGNFPPRFSGLQFPNYSSELNVNALELDDSALYLCATQGQPGANVLTFGAGSRLTVL.

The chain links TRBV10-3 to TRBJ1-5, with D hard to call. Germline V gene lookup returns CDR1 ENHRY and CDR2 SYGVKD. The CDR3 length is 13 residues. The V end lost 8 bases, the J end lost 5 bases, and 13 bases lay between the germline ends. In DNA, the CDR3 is TGTGCCATCGGGCGGCGAGAGTATCAGCCCCAGCATTTT. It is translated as CAIGRREYQPQHF.

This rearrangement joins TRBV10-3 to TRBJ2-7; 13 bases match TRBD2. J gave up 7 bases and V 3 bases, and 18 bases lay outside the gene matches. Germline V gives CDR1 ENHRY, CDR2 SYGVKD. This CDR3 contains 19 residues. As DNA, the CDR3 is TGTGCCATCAGTGATAGGACTAGCGGGAGAGGGGTTGCATCGAGGGAGCAGTACTTC. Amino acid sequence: CAISDRTSGRGVASREQYF.

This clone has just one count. CDR3 residues: CASDWALRGNTEAFF. CDR3 DNA sequence: TGTGCCAGCGATTGGGCATTGCGGGGGAACACTGAAGCTTTCTTT. The chain couples TRBV2 to TRBJ1-1; D is uncertain. Per the germline V gene, CDR1 is SNHLY and CDR2 is FYNNEI. CDR3 size: 15 residues. The ends were cut back, 8 bases at V and 1 base at J, with 17 bases in the middle.

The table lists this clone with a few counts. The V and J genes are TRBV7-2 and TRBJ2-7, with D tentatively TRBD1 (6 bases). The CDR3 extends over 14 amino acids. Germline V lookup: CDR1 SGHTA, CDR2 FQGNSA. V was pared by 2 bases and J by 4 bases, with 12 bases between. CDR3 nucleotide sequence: TGTGCCAGCAGCTTAAAGACAGGAAAATACGAGCAGTACTTC. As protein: CASSLKTGKYEQYF.

Written as DNA, the CDR3 is TGCGCCAGCAGCCAAGGGAGGGCCGAGGAGACCCAGTACTTC. The encoded protein is CASSQGRAEETQYF. The chain carries TRBV5-1 and TRBJ2-5; 7 bases fit TRBD2. In germline, CDR1 is SGHRS, CDR2 YFSETQ. Unmatched junction bases numbered 8, after V lost 4 bases and J lost 5 bases. CDR3 size: 14 residues.

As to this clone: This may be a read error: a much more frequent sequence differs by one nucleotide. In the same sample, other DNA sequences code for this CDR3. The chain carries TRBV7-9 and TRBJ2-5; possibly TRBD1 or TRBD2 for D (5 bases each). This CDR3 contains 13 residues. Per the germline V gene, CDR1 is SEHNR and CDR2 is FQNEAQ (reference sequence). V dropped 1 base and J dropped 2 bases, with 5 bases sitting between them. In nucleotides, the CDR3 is TGTGCCAGCAGCTTAGGGGGGCAAGAGACCCAGTACTTC. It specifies CASSLGGQETQYF. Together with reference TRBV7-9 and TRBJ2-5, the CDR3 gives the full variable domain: DTGVSQNPRHKITKRGQNVTFRCDPISEHNRLYWYRQTLGQGPEFLTYFQNEAQLEKSRLLSDRFSAERPKGSFSTLEIQRTEQGDSAMYLCASSLGGQETQYFGPGTRLLVL.

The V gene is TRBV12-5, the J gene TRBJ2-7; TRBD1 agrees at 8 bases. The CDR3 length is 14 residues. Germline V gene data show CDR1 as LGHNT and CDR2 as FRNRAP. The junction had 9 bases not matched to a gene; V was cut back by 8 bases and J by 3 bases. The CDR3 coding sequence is TGTGCTAGTTCTGAACAGGGGGACCGCTACGAGCAGTACTTC. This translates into CASSEQGDRYEQYF.

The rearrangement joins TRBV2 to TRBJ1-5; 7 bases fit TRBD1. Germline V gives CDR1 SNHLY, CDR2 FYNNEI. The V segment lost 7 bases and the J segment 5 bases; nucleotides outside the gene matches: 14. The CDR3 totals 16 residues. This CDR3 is CASTSRRTGRDQPQHF. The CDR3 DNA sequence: TGTGCCAGCACCTCAAGACGGACAGGAAGGGATCAGCCCCAGCATTTT. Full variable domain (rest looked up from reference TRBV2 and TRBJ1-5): EPEVTQTPSHQVTQMGQEVILRCVPISNHLYFYWYRQILGQKVEFLVSFYNNEISEKSEIFDDQFSVERPDGSNFTLKIRSTKLEDSAMYFCASTSRRTGRDQPQHFGDGTRLSIL.

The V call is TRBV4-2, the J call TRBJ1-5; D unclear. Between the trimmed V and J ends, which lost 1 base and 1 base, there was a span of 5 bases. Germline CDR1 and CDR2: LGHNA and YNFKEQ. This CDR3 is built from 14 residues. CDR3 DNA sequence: TGTGCCAGCAGCCAAGTCGGGAGCAATCAGCCCCAGCATTTT. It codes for CASSQVGSNQPQHF.

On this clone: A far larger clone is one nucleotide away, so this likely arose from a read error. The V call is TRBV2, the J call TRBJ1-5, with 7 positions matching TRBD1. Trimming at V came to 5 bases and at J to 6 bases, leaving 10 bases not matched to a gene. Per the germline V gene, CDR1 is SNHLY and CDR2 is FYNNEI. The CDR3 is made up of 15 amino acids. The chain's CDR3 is CASSYRGRGGQPQHF. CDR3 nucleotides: TGTGCCAGCAGTTACCGGGGCAGGGGGGGTCAGCCCCAGCATTTT.

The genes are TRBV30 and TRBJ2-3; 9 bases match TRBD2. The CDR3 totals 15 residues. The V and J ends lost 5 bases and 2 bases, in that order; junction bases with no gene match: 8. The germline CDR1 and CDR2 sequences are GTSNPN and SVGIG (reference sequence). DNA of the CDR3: TGTGCCTGGGTGGGCGGCGGGAGGGCCACAGATACGCAGTATTTT. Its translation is CAWVGGGRATDTQYF.

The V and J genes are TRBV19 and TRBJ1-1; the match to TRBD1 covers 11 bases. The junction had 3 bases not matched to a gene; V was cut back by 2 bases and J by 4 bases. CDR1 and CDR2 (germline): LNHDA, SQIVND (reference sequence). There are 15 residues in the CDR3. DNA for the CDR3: TGTGCCAGTAGTATACCCGGGACAGGGGGCACTGAAGCTTTCTTT. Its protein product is CASSIPGTGGTEAFF.

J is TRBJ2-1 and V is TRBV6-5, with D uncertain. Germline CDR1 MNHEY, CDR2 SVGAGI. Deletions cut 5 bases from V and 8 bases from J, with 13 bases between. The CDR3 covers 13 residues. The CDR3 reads CASSPPWADEQFF. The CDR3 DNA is TGTGCCAGCAGTCCCCCCTGGGCCGATGAGCAGTTCTTC.

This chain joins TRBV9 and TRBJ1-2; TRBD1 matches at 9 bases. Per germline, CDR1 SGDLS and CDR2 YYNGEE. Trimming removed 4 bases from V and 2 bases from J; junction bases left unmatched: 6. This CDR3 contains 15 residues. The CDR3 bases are TGTGCCAGCAGCCCACTGGGACAGGGCAACTATGGCTACACCTTC. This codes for CASSPLGQGNYGYTF.

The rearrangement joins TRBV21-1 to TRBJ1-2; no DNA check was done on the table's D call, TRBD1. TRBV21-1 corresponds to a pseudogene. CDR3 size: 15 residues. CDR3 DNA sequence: TGTGCCAGCAGCAACCGGGACAGGGAAATTGAGGGCTACACCTTC. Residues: CASSNRDREIEGYTF.

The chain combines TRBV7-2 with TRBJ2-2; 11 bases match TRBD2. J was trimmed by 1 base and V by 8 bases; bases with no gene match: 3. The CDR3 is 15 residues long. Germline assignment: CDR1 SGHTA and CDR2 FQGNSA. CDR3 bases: TGTGCCAGCGGCACTAGCGGGAGGAACACCGGGGAGCTGTTTTTT. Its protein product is CASGTSGRNTGELFF.

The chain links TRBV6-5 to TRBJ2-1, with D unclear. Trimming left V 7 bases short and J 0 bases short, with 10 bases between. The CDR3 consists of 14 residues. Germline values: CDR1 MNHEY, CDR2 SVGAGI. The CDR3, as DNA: TGTGCCAGCACTTCAGGATTCTCCTACAATGAGCAGTTCTTC. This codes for CASTSGFSYNEQFF.

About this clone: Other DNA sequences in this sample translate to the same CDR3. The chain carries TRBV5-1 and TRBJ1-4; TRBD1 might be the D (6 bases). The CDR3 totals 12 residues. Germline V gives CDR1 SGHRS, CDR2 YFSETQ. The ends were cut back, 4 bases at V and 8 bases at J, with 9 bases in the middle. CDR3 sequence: CASSPQGEKLFF. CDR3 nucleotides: TGCGCCAGCAGCCCACAGGGAGAAAAACTGTTTTTT.

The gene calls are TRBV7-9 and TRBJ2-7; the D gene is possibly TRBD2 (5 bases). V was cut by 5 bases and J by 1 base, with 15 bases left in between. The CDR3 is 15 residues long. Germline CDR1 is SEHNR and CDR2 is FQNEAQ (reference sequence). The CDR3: CASSTRGNFSYEQYF. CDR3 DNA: TGTGCCAGCAGCACCCGGGGTAACTTTTCCTACGAGCAGTACTTC.

The DNA for the CDR3 is TGCAGCGTCTCGGGTGACAGCCCCTACGAGCAGTACTTC. Translation gives CSVSGDSPYEQYF. This sequence joins TRBV29-1 and TRBJ2-7; possible D gene TRBD1, 5 bases. Germline CDR1 reads SQVTM; CDR2 reads ANQGSEA. The V and J ends lost 6 bases and 2 bases respectively, with 14 bases between them. The CDR3 is made up of 13 amino acids.

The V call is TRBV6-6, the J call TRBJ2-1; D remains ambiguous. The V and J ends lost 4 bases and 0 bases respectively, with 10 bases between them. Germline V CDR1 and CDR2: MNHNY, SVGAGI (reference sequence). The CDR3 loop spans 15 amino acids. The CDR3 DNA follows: TGTGCCAGCAGTTGGTCCTACCGCTCCTACAATGAGCAGTTCTTC. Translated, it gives CASSWSYRSYNEQFF.

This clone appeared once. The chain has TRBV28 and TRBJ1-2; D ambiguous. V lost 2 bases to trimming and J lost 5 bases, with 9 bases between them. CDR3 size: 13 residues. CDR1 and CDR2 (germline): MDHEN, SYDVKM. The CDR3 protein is CASSLIGTYGYTF. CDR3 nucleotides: TGTGCCAGCAGTTTAATCGGCACGTATGGCTACACCTTC.